The clone carrying this T cell receptor beta chain was detected ten times or more. Its specificity is not known. The junction shows a germline mismatch at one end, possibly a read error. The TCR beta library used iRepertoire HTBI primers with Arm-PCR amplification of CDR3. TCRdb ran MiXCR on the multiplex PCR reads and lists one entry per CDR3 protein. The profile covers 540,000 or so distinct CDR3 sequences, with about 13% appearing a single time and 8% to 10% taken by the ten largest. This entry comes from a study of regulatory T cells in long-lasting Graves disease. Study in general: Graves' patients who were just diagnosed had used antithyroid drugs for under 3 months.

Regarding the study as a whole: The work looked only at peripheral blood and did not look at thyroid tissue. New patients shared fewer public clonotypes (around 970) than persistent patients did (roughly 2,500).

Germline assignment: CDR1 SSHAT and CDR2 FNYEAQ (reference sequence). CDR3 length: 15 residues. Time point described: newly diagnosed GD, antithyroid drugs for less than 3 months. Construction of the TCR library relied on RNA isolated from PBMCs. The data also belong to a second study, concerning T cells in Graves' hyperthyroidism and ophthalmopathy. As that report states: The HTBI set primed first-round TCR CDR3 RT-PCR.

The source is a man younger than 40 with Graves disease. This chain joins TRBV7-7 and TRBJ1-1; D unresolved. The sample was peripheral blood mononuclear cells (PBMCs), taken at new diagnosis, from a patient treated with antithyroid drugs. The CDR3 region is CASSLDSSPTFEAFF. The CDR3 DNA reads as TGTGCTAGCAGCTTAGATAGCAGTCCAACCTTTGAAGCTTTCTTT.